This T cell receptor beta chain stems from a study of cytomegalovirus exposure and HLA in healthy donors (dated 2017 in TCRdb). A note on the overall study: According to an earlier analysis of around 600 of the donors, roughly 180 million T cells yielded 100 million or so unique TCR beta sequences and around 300 Gb of sequence data. An early release that covered some 630 HLA-typed donors contained approximately 320 gigabases of sequencing data and some 87 million unique TCR sequences. Among the roughly 390 genotyped donors, around 81% belonged to the genetic ancestry cluster associated with self-reported Caucasian donors. The study aimed to test whether signatures of past pathogen exposure could be identified by cataloging public T cell receptors. The T cell repertoires of several hundred subjects were profiled by immunosequencing and related to cytomegalovirus serostatus. A separate validation cohort of more than 100 different subjects was used in addition to the approximately 610-subject first cohort. To predict cytomegalovirus infection status, the study brought together high-throughput TCR immunosequencing, statistical association of individual TCRs with disease status, and machine learning. In a later analysis, previously published TCR beta repertoires from hundreds of donors were re-analyzed and high-resolution HLA genotyping was added so that TCR occurrence patterns could be studied. Rather than drawing on any new phenotypic data, the later analysis identified candidate immune exposures from TCR beta sequences and the way those sequences occurred across donors. An earlier analysis of approximately 500 of the donors applied high-throughput TCR beta sequencing to assess whether each TCR beta V gene segment acted as functional or pseudogenic. Donor age, sex, ethnicity and CMV serostatus were compiled alongside the repertoire data. A later genetic analysis used genome-wide SNP genotypes for about 65% of the 666 donors, treating that subset as a discovery cohort. Every discovery cohort repertoire had been produced on one sequencing platform. HLA typing included class I and class II loci at four-digit resolution. The number of typed donors differed by locus: about 629-630 for A, B, C, DRB1 and DQB1; approximately 540 for DQA1; 606 for DPA1; and about 470 for DPB1. Several DR-DQ haplotypes were handled as single units for association and clustering because linkage in the cohort was strong. Among some 410 genotyped donors of the cohort, an average of approximately 250,000 unique TCR beta nucleotide sequences were sequenced per donor, 15% to 20% of them non-productive.

Overall study results and their limits: A later analysis associated 15,000 to 20,000 TCR beta sequences with specific HLA alleles at a false discovery rate of 0.05. According to a later genetic analysis, donors in an Asian-associated ancestry cluster had fewer N-insertions in productive TCRs than the roughly 670-donor mean. In an earlier analysis of 587 of the donors, most TCR beta V segments were observed in productive rearrangements about 90% or about 30% of the time, broadly matching IMGT annotations. The authors suggested that the approach could potentially be generalized to other disease states and immunological phenotypes. A cluster of highly shared sequence variants was judged likely to be a technical artifact of the sequencing pipeline. A later analysis found that TCR association rates varied across HLA loci, with DRB1 alleles showing the most associated TCRs and HLA-C alleles the fewest. In a later analysis, several top co-occurrence clusters were reported to appear linked to parvovirus B19, influenza, CMV and Epstein-Barr virus. Seventeen rarely observed V segments, including chromosome 9 orphons, were excluded from the earlier analysis of some 590 of the donors because counts were too low. In a later analysis, HLA-associated TCR beta chains showed more clonal expansion and lower generation probabilities than non-associated chains that were equally common. Across donors, most TCR sequences were observed very rarely, whereas some public TCRs were present in many individuals. The study listed 170 or so TCR beta chains as associated with cytomegalovirus. When HLA alleles, especially DR and DQ, strongly co-occurred, TCR associations were difficult to assign to individual alleles. Because HLA typing was missing for some donors at each locus, association tests included only the typed subset. Some IMGT-functional V segments, including TRBV6-2 and TRBV6-3, could not be distinguished by the 87-base-pair reads and were therefore excluded. A few of the identified cytomegalovirus-associated TCR beta chains were confirmed in vitro to be specific for cytomegalovirus antigens. The classifier was reported to diagnose cytomegalovirus status with high specificity and sensitivity in both the original cohort and the validation cohort. According to a later analysis, most CMV-associated TCR beta chains appeared to be HLA-restricted, and the HLA associations seemed to be driven largely by CMV exposure. This cohort had only TCR beta chains sequenced, and the lack of alpha or paired-chain data limited which features could be detected. Immune exposure information for the cohort was limited to CMV serostatus. Sequencing depth was assumed to be roughly uniform across donors in the presence/absence analyses, though that assumption may not hold. An association between a missense DCLRE1C variant and V-gene and J-gene trimming of TCR beta chains was found in a later genetic analysis and replicated in an independent cohort. A further reported finding was that TCR beta sequences accurately predicted the HLA-A and HLA-B alleles for most subjects in the first cohort. Linkage disequilibrium might explain the correlated functional status among segregating V segments, but an unknown experimental factor could not be ruled out.

In regard to this clone: Its antigen is currently not known.

The library was generated by the immunoSEQ multiplex PCR assay. The multiplex PCR relied on a mix of 60 forward primers for TCR Vbeta segments and 13 reverse primers for TCR Jbeta segments. Amplification of the CDR3 region of rearranged TCR beta genes was performed with a multiplex PCR assay on genomic DNA. On the Illumina HiSeq System, the amplified TCR beta libraries were sequenced as 87-base-pair reads. As for how the authors treated the data: A later analysis counted about 80 million unique TCR beta chains across the 550 to 700 repertoires, and about 10 million of these chains were shared by at least two donors. Raw reads were error-corrected and collapsed into unique sequences by a nearest-neighbor algorithm in which closely related sequences were merged to remove PCR and sequencing errors. CDR3 sequences were aligned to IMGT reference sequences to assign V, D and J gene segments. For a sequence to be retained, a match of at least six nucleotides to both a V gene segment and a J gene segment was required. Rearrangements were classified as productive when the CDR3 lacked stop codons and remained in frame with V and J, and all other rearrangements were classified as non-productive. Following IMGT convention, CDR3 was defined as the stretch from the second conserved V-encoded cysteine up to the conserved J-encoded phenylalanine. The earlier analysis of 500 to 600 of the donors excluded sequences that lacked an unambiguous match to a single V gene segment. In an earlier analysis of roughly 600 of the donors, a V segment was called functional when productive rearrangements were above 56.7%, and segregating when the standard deviation between donors exceeded 5%. A statistical classification framework was developed to diagnose cytomegalovirus status using the catalog of TCR beta chain sequences. A later analysis assigned V and J genes by comparing TCR nucleotide sequences with IMGT/GENE-DB human TR gene sequences. A later analysis assigned CDR3 sequences and most-parsimonious VDJ recombination scenarios with the TCRdist pipeline. In a later analysis, each TCR beta chain was defined by its CDR3 amino acid sequence together with its V-gene family, and reads lacking a unique V-gene family were excluded. In a later analysis, 500 to 700 highly shared, low-generation-probability nucleotide sequences were removed to address suspected cross-contamination and a sequencing artifact. In a later analysis, a clonal expansion index was calculated for each public chain from normalized within-repertoire ranks of inferred template counts. In a later analysis, generation probabilities were computed with a VDJ recombination model fitted to out-of-frame rearrangements, and the resulting probabilities were checked against IGoR. A later analysis scored TCR-TCR, TCR-HLA and TCR-CMV co-occurrence with hypergeometric tests, applying a repertoire-size bias correction to TCR pairs. False discovery rates were estimated in a later analysis by permuting HLA or CMV assignments 20 times. A later analysis grouped co-occurring TCRs with DBSCAN, adding TCRdist sequence similarity when clustering within HLA-allele-positive subsets. For co-occurrence clustering, repertoires with fewer than 30,000 or more than 120,000 public chains were excluded, along with a handful of repertoires with anomalous nucleotide sharing. Entries here come from immuneACCESS through TCRdb and include only in-frame sequences with V and J called. Some clones fail to appear in such tables; in the studies checked, an unresolved V gene covers under half of the shortfall, and the cause of the remainder is unknown. The V and J calls and clone size are taken from that table; D and trimming were inferred from the DNA. This sample's listing comprises about 130,000 clones. 1.5% to 2% of the sample comes from the top ten.

In total, roughly 670 healthy bone marrow donors made up the cohort. All cohort members were sampled while nominally healthy, although unrecorded immune exposures were likely present. The donor was CMV seropositive and belonged to the group of around 300 seropositive cohort members. A peripheral blood sample was collected from each donor, and TCR beta sequencing was performed on peripheral blood mononuclear cells. The Qiagen DNeasy Blood Extraction Kit was used to extract genomic DNA from the blood cell samples. The CDR3 runs 16 amino acids, cysteine and phenylalanine included. Only CDR3 DNA is held: 48 bases, read in frame from base 1. The germline V end is reduced by 4 bases and the J end by 2 bases; junction bases left unmatched: 6. The germline V gene yields SGHRS for CDR1 and YFSETQ for CDR2.

The V and J segments used are TRBV5-1 and TRBJ2-5, and TRBD1 aligns with 12 junction nucleotides. The source is a woman aged 40-49 years in good health and CMV-seropositive. Sequencing was done on a sample of PBMCs. This receptor has the CDR3 CASSAGDRGPQETQYF. Here is the DNA: TGCGCCAGCAGCGCCGGGGACAGGGGGCCTCAAGAGACCCAGTACTTC.